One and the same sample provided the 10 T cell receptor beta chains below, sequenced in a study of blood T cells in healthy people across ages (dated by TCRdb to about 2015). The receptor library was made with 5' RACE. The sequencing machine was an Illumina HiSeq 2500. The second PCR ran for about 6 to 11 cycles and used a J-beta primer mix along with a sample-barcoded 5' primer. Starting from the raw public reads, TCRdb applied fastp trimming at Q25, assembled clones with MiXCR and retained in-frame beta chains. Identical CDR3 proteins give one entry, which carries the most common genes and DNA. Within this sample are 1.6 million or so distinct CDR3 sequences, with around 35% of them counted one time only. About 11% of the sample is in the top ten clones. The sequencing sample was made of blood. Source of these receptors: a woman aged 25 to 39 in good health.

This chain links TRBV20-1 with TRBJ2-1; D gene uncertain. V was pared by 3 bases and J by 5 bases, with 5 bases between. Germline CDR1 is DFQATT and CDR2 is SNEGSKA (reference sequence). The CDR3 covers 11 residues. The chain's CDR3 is CSARQNNEQFF. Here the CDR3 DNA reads TGCAGTGCTAGGCAAAACAATGAGCAGTTCTTC.

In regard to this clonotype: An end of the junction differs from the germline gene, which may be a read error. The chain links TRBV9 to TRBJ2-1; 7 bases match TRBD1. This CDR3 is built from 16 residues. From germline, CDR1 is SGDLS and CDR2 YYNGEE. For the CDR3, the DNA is TGTGCCCGCAGCGCAAGGGGGCCGAACCTCAACAATGAGCAGTTCTTC. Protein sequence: CARSARGPNLNNEQFF.

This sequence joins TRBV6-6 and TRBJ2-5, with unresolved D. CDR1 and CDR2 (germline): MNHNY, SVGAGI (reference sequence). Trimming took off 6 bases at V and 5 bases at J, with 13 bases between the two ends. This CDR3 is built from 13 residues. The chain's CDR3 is CASRGSQRETQYF. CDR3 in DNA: TGTGCCAGCAGAGGTTCTCAGAGGGAGACCCAGTACTTC.

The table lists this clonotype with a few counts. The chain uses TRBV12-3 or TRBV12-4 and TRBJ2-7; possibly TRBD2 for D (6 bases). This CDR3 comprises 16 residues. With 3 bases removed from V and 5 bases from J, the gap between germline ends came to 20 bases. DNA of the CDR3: TGTGCCAGCAGTTTTCGACCGGGACTCAACTCGGACGAGCAGTACTTC. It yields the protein CASSFRPGLNSDEQYF.

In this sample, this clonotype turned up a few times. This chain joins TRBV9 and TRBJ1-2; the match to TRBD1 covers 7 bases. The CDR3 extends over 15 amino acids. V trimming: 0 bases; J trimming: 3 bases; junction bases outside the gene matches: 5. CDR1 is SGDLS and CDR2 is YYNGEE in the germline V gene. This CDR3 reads CASSVGGDSYYGYTF. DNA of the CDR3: TGTGCCAGCAGCGTAGGCGGGGACAGCTACTATGGCTACACCTTC.

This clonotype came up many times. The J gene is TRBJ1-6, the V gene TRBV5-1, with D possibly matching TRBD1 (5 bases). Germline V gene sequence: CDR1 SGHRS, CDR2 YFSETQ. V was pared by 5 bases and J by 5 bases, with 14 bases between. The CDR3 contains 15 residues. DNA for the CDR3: TGCGCCAGCAGACGGACAACAGCTAATAATTCACCCCTCCACTTT. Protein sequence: CASRRTTANNSPLHF.

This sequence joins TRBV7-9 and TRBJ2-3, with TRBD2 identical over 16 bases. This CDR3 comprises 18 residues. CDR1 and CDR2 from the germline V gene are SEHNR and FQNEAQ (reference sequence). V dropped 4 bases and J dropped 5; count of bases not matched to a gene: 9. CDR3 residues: CASSSTLGLAGGRDTQYF. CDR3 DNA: TGTGCCAGCAGCTCGACCTTGGGACTAGCGGGGGGGAGAGATACGCAGTATTTT. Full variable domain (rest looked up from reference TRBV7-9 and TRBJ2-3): DTGVSQNPRHKITKRGQNVTFRCDPISEHNRLYWYRQTLGQGPEFLTYFQNEAQLEKSRLLSDRFSAERPKGSFSTLEIQRTEQGDSAMYLCASSSTLGLAGGRDTQYFGPGTRLTVL.

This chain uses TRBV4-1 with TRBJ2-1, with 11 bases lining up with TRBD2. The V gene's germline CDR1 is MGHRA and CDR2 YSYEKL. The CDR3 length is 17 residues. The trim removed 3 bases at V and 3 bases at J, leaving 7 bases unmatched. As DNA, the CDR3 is TGCGCCAGCAGCCAGGGACCCGGGACTAGCGGCTACAATGAGCAGTTCTTC. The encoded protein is CASSQGPGTSGYNEQFF.

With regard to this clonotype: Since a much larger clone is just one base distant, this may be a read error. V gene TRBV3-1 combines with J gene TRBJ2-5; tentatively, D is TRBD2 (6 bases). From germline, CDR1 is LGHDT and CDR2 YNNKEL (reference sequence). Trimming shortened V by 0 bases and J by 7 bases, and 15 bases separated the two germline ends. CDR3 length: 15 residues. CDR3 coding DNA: TGTGCCAGCAGCCAAGATGGACTGGTCGGGGGGACCCAGTACTTC. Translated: CASSQDGLVGGTQYF.

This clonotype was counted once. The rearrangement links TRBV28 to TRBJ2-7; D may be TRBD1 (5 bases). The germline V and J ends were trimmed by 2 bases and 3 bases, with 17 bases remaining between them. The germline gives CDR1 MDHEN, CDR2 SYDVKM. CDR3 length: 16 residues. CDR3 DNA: TGTGCCAGCAGTTTAGATGTAAGGGGTTCGGACTACGAGCAGTACTTC. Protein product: CASSLDVRGSDYEQYF.